A selection of T cell receptor beta chains follows, all from one sample in a study of T cell repertoires in cytomegalovirus infection. TCRdb ran MiXCR on the reads and lists one entry per CDR3 protein. This table holds more than 400,000 distinct CDR3 sequences, less than 30% found once. Sequencing was carried out using PBMCs. These receptors all come from a human donor in good health (CMV status not recorded). Some clones in this sample may be carry-over from other donors' samples. CDR3s include the opening cysteine and the closing phenylalanine or tryptophan. A D gene is named only where the DNA matches it firmly. Size is omitted from some rows. Given values are once, few, many or a class for expanded clones.

j_call v_call cdr3_length d_call clone_size cdr3_nt cdr3_aa
TRBJ1-5 TRBV7-8 14 NA many TGTGCCAGCAGCTTGGGCACTAGCAATCAGCCCCAGCATTTT CASSLGTSNQPQHF
TRBJ1-4 TRBV2 16 TRBD1 NA TGTGCCAGCAGTGAGGACAGGGGGCTGGCTAATGAAAAACTGTTTTTT CASSEDRGLANEKLFF
TRBJ1-5 TRBV7-9 18 NA NA TGTGCCAGCAGCTTAGACTCTGGGCCCATTAATAGCAATCAGCCCCAGCATTTT CASSLDSGPINSNQPQHF
TRBJ2-5 TRBV7-2 13 TRBD2 NA TGTGCCACCAGACTAGCGTATGAAGAGACCCAGTACTTC CATRLAYEETQYF
TRBJ2-1 TRBV4-1 15 TRBD2 NA TGCGCCAGCAGCCAGGGGGGAGGGATTTACAATGAGCAGTTCTTC CASSQGGGIYNEQFF
TRBJ2-1 TRBV5-5 12 TRBD1 NA TGTGCCAGCAGGGGGGACAGTAACGAGCAGTTCTTC CASRGDSNEQFF
TRBJ2-1 TRBV19 16 TRBD2 few TGTGCCAGTAGTTTCCCGACTAGCGGGCCCTACAATGAGCAGTTCTTC CASSFPTSGPYNEQFF
TRBJ2-3 TRBV28 15 TRBD2 NA TGTGCCAGCAGTCATGGACTAGCGGGAGCAGATACGCAGTATTTT CASSHGLAGADTQYF
TRBJ1-2 TRBV19 13 NA NA TGTGCCAGTAGTTGGACAGAAATCTATGGCTACACCTTC CASSWTEIYGYTF
TRBJ2-1 TRBV25-1 16 NA NA TGTGCCAGCACCTACGGGGTGGGGAGCTCCTACAATGAGCAGTTCTTC CASTYGVGSSYNEQFF
TRBJ2-3 TRBV2 14 NA few TGTGCCAGCAGTGGGAGGGGCAGCACAGATACGCAGTATTTT CASSGRGSTDTQYF
TRBJ2-3 TRBV6-1 16 NA NA TGTGCCAGCACCCGGAGTCAGAGGACACGGGTTAATACGCAGTATTTT CASTRSQRTRVNTQYF
TRBJ1-1 TRBV7-4 16 NA many TGTGCCAGCAGCTTAGCGTCCGAGGGGGTGAACACTGAAGCTTTCTTT CASSLASEGVNTEAFF
TRBJ2-1 TRBV7-9 17 TRBD2 many TGTGCCAGCAGCTTACAAGGGGCTAGCGGGAGGAAATGGGAGCAGTTCTTC CASSLQGASGRKWEQFF
TRBJ1-2 TRBV28 13 TRBD1 NA TGTGCCAGTCATTCCATAGACAGGGATGGCTACACCTTC CASHSIDRDGYTF
TRBJ2-5 TRBV7-7 17 TRBD1 NA TGTGCCAGCAGCTTAGGGCTCGGACAGGGGGCACGAGAGACCCAGTACTTC CASSLGLGQGARETQYF
TRBJ1-1 TRBV6-6 14 TRBD1 few TGTGCCAGCAGTTCGGGGACAGGGTCTACTGAAGCTTTCTTT CASSSGTGSTEAFF
TRBJ2-5 TRBV2 15 TRBD2 NA TGTGCCAGCAGGTTACTAGCGGGACTAGCGGAGACCCAGTACTTC CASRLLAGLAETQYF
TRBJ2-3 TRBV12-3/TRBV12-4 14 NA NA TGTGCCAGCAGTAGTATGGGGGGAACAGATACGCAGTATTTT CASSSMGGTDTQYF
TRBJ1-1 TRBV7-9 12 NA NA TGTGCCAGCAGCTCGTGGGGGCTTCCCGCTTTCTTT CASSSWGLPAFF
TRBJ1-2 TRBV4-1 14 NA NA TGCGCCAGCAGCCCTGCGGACAGCCCCTATGGCTACACCTTC CASSPADSPYGYTF
TRBJ2-1 TRBV20-1 14 NA NA TGCAGTGCTAGTTCTCAGGGAACCTACAATGAGCAGTTCTTC CSASSQGTYNEQFF
TRBJ2-7 TRBV15 15 TRBD1 NA TGTGCCACCAGCAGAGGAGGGACAGGGGCCTACGAGCAGTACTTC CATSRGGTGAYEQYF
TRBJ1-5 TRBV11-3 15 TRBD1 NA TGTGCCAGCAGCTTAGAACAGGGGCAGAATCAGCCCCAGCATTTT CASSLEQGQNQPQHF
TRBJ1-1 TRBV2 13 NA NA TGTGCCAGCAGTGGGACACCCCTTTCCGAAGCTTTCTTT CASSGTPLSEAFF
TRBJ2-7 TRBV12-3/TRBV12-4 12 NA many TGTGCCAGCAGTGCACTGAACTACGAGCAGTACTTC CASSALNYEQYF
TRBJ1-2 TRBV7-2 15 NA NA TGTGCCAGCAGCTTGGTGGGGGGGACGGACTATGGCTACACCTTC CASSLVGGTDYGYTF
TRBJ1-2 TRBV7-2 12 NA many TGTGCCAGCAGCTCTCGACAGTATGGCTACACCTTC CASSSRQYGYTF
TRBJ2-2 TRBV14 12 NA few TGTGCCAGCAGCCAAGATATCGGGGAGCTGTTTTTT CASSQDIGELFF
TRBJ2-7 TRBV7-2 15 TRBD1 many TGTGCCAGCAGCTCCACCGGGACAGGGCTCCGCGAGCAGTACTTC CASSSTGTGLREQYF
TRBJ2-4 TRBV19 14 TRBD1 NA TGTGCCAGTAGTATAGGGACAGGGGTTGCCATTCAGTACTTC CASSIGTGVAIQYF
TRBJ2-1 TRBV18 16 TRBD2 few TGTGCCAGCTCACCCCAAACGGGACTAGCCAACAATGAGCAGTTCTTC CASSPQTGLANNEQFF
TRBJ2-4 TRBV10-3 20 TRBD2 NA TGTGCCATCAGTGAGGGGACTAGCGGGAGGCCCTTCGGTGGCAAAAACATTCAGTACTTC CAISEGTSGRPFGGKNIQYF
TRBJ1-1 TRBV6-6 14 TRBD1 NA TGTGCCAGCAGTTACAGACAGGGGGCTGCTGAAGCTTTCTTT CASSYRQGAAEAFF
TRBJ2-2 TRBV30 18 NA NA TGTGCCTGGAGTACCCCCCGGCTAGCGCCAGCGGACACCGGGGAGCTGTTTTTT CAWSTPRLAPADTGELFF
TRBJ2-2 TRBV15 16 NA NA TGTGCCACCAGCAGAGCGGCGGTAGGGCGGACCGGGGAGCTGTTTTTT CATSRAAVGRTGELFF
TRBJ2-7 TRBV18 13 NA NA TGTGCCAGCTCACCTCTCATGGTCGACGAGCAGTACTTC CASSPLMVDEQYF
TRBJ2-5 TRBV7-6 15 NA many TGTGCCAGCAGCTTAGTTGAGGTCCGTCAAGAGACCCAGTACTTC CASSLVEVRQETQYF
TRBJ2-1 TRBV7-6 17 TRBD2 many TGTGCCAGCAGCTCTTTAGCGGGAGTGAGCTCCTACAATGAGCAGTTCTTC CASSSLAGVSSYNEQFF
TRBJ2-3 TRBV10-3 16 NA few TGTGCCATCAGTGAGTCCAAGTCGGCCCGCACAGATACGCAGTATTTT CAISESKSARTDTQYF
TRBJ2-3 TRBV5-6 17 NA NA TGTGCCAGCAGCTTGGGGGAATTGCGGTTGAGCACAGATACGCAGTATTTT CASSLGELRLSTDTQYF
TRBJ2-1 TRBV7-2 15 NA many TGTGCCAGCAGCCAGAGCGCGGTAGCATACAATGAGCAGTTCTTC CASSQSAVAYNEQFF
TRBJ2-5 TRBV7-2 16 TRBD2 many TGTGCCAGCAGCACTCGGGGGGGGGAAGTGCAAGAGACCCAGTACTTC CASSTRGGEVQETQYF
TRBJ2-2 TRBV7-8 17 NA NA TGTGCCAGCAGCCCCAACCCAGAAGGAGCGGACCCCGGGGAGCTGTTTTTT CASSPNPEGADPGELFF
TRBJ2-5 TRBV7-9 15 NA few TGTGCCAGCAGCTTAGCGGAGGACTTCCGGGAGACCCAGTACTTC CASSLAEDFRETQYF